Sequencing of this T cell receptor (beta chain) was carried out in a study of control samples from healthy donors and cancer patients. Using immunoSEQ multiplex PCR, the repertoire was profiled, and TCRdb retains in-frame clones only, with some absent. This sample yields 100,000 or so clones, of which about 86% are seen a single time; 1.3% belongs to the top ten. This clone showed up just a few times. V shed 0 bases and J shed 10 bases, with 16 bases lying between them. Looked up from germline, CDR1 is SGHDT and CDR2 is YYEEEE. The CDR3 extends over 14 amino acids. The sequence was collected from a woman aged 50 to 65 in good health. The sequenced material came from blood. The V gene is TRBV5-6, the J gene TRBJ1-2; tentative D call: TRBD1 (6 bases). This CDR3 reads CASSLAITGKVYTF. The CDR3 DNA reads as TGTGCCAGCAGCTTGGCCATAACAGGGAAAGTCTACACCTTC.